Following are 2 T cell receptor beta chains from one sample sequenced in a study of T cells in women clearing cervical HPV infection. Sequencing used immunoSEQ multiplex PCR; TCRdb keeps in-frame clones, though not all of them. In all, the sample yields 45,000 to 50,000 clones. Sequencing input: blood buffy coat. The receptors derive from a woman aged 18-70 years with a cervical HPV16 infection that either progressed to CIN3+ or cleared (not recorded which).

Notes on this clone: The CDR3 extends 3 residues past the end of the read, so its final part is completed from the germline J gene. The rearrangement uses TRBV6-2 or TRBV6-3 and TRBJ1-5; 7 nucleotides match TRBD1. Trimming at V came to 6 bases and at J to 3 bases, leaving 8 bases not matched to a gene. The CDR3 covers 15 residues. Germline V gives CDR1 MNHEY, CDR2 SVGEGT. Here the CDR3 reads CASSPGQALNQPQHF. CDR3 DNA (partial): TGTGCCAGCAGCCCCGGACAGGCCCTCAATCAGCCC.

With respect to this clone: The CDR3 end falls 3 residues outside the read, so it is completed with the germline J gene. V gene TRBV5-6 combines with J gene TRBJ1-4, with D perhaps matching TRBD1 (5 bases). The CDR3 is 15 amino acids. Germline loops: CDR1 SGHDT, CDR2 YYEEEE. The DNA read from the CDR3 is TGTGCCAGCAGCCCATACGTTTCTGGGGCCAACGTA. Amino acid sequence: CASSPYVSGANV. The CDR3 reads in full as CASSPYVSGANVLFF.